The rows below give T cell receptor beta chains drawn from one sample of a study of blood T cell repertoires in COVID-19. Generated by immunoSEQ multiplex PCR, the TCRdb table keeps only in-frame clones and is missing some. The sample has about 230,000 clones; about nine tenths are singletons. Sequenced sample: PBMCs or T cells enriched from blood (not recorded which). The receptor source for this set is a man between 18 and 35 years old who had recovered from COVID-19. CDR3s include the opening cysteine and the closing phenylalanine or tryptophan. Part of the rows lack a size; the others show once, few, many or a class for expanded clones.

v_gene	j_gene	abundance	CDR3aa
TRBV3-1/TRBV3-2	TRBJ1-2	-	CASSQASGFIYGYTF
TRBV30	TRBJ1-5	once	CAWGQGVHNQPQHF
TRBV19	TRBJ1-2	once	CASNRGLANYGYTF
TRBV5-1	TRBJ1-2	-	CASSVTGGNYGYTF
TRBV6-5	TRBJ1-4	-	CASSTWTGGHEKLFF
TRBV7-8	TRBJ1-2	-	CASSPGIDGYTF
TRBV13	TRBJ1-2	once	CASSTLSGANDYGYTF
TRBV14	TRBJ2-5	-	CASSQVSEPQYF
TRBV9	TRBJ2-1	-	CASSTRLVNEQFF
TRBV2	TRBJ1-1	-	CASSEGGGDTEAFF
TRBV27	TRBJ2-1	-	CASSLRRHIDNEQFF
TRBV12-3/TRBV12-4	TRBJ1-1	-	CASGQTTEAFF
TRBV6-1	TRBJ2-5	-	CASSEEAAYQETQYF
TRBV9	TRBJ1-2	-	CASSVGTTDNYGYTF
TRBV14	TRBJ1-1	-	CASSQERSMNTEAFF
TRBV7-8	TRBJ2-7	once	CASSAPSGSRYEQYF
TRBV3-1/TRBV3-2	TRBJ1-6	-	CASSNGHNNSPLHF
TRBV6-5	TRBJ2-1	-	CASRGGADNYNEQFF
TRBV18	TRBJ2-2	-	CASSPTYKGGNTGELFF
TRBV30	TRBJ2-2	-	CAWSVSWAGVSGELFF
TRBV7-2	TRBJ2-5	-	CASNLGLAGDETQYF
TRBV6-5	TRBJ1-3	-	CASSRQISGNTIYF
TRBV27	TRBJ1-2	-	CASSSGQGAIYGYTF
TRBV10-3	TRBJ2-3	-	CAIRIGASTDTQYF
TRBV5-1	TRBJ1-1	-	CASSSQSGVNTEAFF
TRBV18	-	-	CASSPRQGADTGELFF
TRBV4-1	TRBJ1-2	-	CASSQAEILMGYTF
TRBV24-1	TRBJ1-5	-	CATSDLDARREGQPQHF
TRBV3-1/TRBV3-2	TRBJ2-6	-	CASSQETAGRPSSGANVLTF
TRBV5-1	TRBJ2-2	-	CASSPDQGALTGELFF
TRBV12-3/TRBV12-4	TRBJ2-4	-	CATAGLAKNIQYF
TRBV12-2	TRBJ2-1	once	CASRFPPTSGGARRSREQFF
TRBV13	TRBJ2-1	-	CASSTAPGGSSYNEQFF
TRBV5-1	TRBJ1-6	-	CASSLAVSYNSPLHF
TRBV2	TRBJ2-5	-	CASSLQETQYF
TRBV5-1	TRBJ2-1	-	CASSSVSSGTYEQFF